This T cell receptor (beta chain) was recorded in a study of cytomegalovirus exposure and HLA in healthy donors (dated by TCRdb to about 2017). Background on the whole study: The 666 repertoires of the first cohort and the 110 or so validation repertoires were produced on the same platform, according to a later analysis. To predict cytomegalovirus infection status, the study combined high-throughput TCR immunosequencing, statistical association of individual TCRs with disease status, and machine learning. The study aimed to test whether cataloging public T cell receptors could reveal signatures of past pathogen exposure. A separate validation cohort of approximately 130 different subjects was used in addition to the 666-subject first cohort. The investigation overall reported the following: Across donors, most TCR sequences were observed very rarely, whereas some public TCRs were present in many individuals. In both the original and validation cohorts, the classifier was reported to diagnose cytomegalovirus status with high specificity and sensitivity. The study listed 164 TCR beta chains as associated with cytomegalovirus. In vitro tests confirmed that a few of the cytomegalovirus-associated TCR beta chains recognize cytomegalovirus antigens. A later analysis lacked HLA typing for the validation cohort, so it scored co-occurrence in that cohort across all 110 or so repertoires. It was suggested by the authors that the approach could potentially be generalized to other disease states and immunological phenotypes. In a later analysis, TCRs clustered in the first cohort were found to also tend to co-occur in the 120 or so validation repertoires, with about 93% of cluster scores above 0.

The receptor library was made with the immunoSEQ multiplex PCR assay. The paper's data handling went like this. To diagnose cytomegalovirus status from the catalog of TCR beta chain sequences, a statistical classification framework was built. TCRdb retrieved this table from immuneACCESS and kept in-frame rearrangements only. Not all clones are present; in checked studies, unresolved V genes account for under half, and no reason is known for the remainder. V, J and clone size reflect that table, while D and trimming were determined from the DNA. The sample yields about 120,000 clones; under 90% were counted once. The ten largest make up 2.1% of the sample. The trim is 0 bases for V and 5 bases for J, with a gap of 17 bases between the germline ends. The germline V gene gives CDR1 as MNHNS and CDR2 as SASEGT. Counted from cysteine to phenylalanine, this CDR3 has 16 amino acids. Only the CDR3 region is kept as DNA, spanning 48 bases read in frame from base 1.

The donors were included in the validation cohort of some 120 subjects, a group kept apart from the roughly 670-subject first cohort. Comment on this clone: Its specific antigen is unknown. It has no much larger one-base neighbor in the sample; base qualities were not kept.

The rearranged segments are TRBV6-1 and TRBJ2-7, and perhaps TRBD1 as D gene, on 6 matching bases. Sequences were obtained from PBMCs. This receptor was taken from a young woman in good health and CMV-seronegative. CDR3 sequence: CASSEASRGRRHEQYF. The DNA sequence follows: TGTGCCAGCAGTGAAGCCTCCAGGGGACGAAGGCACGAGCAGTACTTC.